This TCR beta chain was profiled in a study of blood T cells in healthy people across ages. Germline V lookup: CDR1 MNHEY, CDR2 SMNVEV (reference sequence). CDR3 size: 15 residues. Then a second PCR, running about 6 to 11 cycles, was carried out with a sample-barcoded 5' primer and a J-beta primer mix. TCRdb reprocessed the 5' RACE reads via MiXCR and lists one record per CDR3 protein. This table holds 540,000 or so distinct CDR3 sequences, 24% found once. A further study also used this sample, focusing on T cells of mothers and their children.

The chain uses TRBV27 and TRBJ2-5; 10 nucleotides line up with TRBD2. Near its end, the DNA agrees better with TRBJ2-7, so the J call may be wrong. Sequenced: blood. This TCR was sampled from a boy aged 10-17 years in good health. The CDR3 nucleotides are TGTGCCAGCAGCGGAAGCAGCGGGGGGGCCCACGAGCAGTACTTC. It translates to CASSGSSGGAHEQYF.